This is a list of T cell receptor beta chains from one sample in a study of shared clonotypes between healthy human individuals. Clones were sequenced by immunoSEQ multiplex PCR, and TCRdb holds only the in-frame ones, with some missing. This sample has 490,000 or so clones, with 60% to 85% found just once. The sample consisted of PBMCs. These receptors originate from a middle-aged woman in good health. Some clones in this sample may be carry-over from other donors' samples. CDR3s include the opening cysteine and the closing phenylalanine or tryptophan. A D gene is named only where the DNA matches it firmly. Clone size appears in some rows only: once, few, many, or a class for an expanded clone.

>TRBJ2-7|TRBV6-1|TRBD2|.
CASNLSGPSYEQYF
TGTGCCAGCAATCTTAGCGGGCCTTCCTACGAGCAGTACTTC
>TRBJ2-2|TRBV6-1|TRBD1|.
CASIARGTLTGELFF
TGTGCCAGCATCGCCAGGGGGACACTCACCGGGGAGCTGTTTTTT
>TRBJ2-7|TRBV2|.|.
CASSESTGLYEQYF
TGTGCCAGCAGTGAATCGACGGGCCTCTACGAGCAGTACTTC
>TRBJ1-4|TRBV2|TRBD1|few
CASSQGDRDNEKLFF
TGTGCCAGCAGTCAAGGGGACAGGGATAATGAAAAACTGTTTTTT
>TRBJ2-5|TRBV7-3|.|many
CASSLSAAGGFGTQYF
TGTGCCAGCAGCTTATCCGCTGCGGGTGGGTTTGGGACCCAGTACTTC
>TRBJ2-5|TRBV5-5|.|.
CASSPRQQETQYF
TGTGCCAGCAGCCCCAGACAGCAAGAGACCCAGTACTTC
>TRBJ1-1|TRBV6-5|.|few
CASSPAGGEEEEAFF
TGTGCCAGCAGCCCCGCGGGGGGCGAAGAAGAAGAAGCTTTCTTT
>TRBJ2-1|TRBV10-3|TRBD2|few
CAISESGSGISYNEQFF
TGTGCCATCAGTGAGTCAGGTAGCGGGATCTCCTACAATGAGCAGTTCTTC
>TRBJ2-2|TRBV9|TRBD2|.
CASSGGSPNTGELFF
TGTGCCAGCAGCGGCGGGAGTCCGAACACCGGGGAGCTGTTTTTT
>TRBJ1-5|TRBV7-2|.|.
CASSLAGQPQHF
TGTGCCAGCAGCTTAGCGGGGCAGCCCCAGCATTTT
>TRBJ2-1|TRBV7-7|TRBD2|many
CASSLVGEGEQFF
TGTGCTAGCAGCTTAGTGGGGGAGGGGGAGCAGTTCTTC
>TRBJ1-3|TRBV13|.|once
CASSLGGGLANTIYF
TGTGCCAGCAGCTTAGGCGGGGGGTTGGCGAACACCATATATTTT
>TRBJ1-2|TRBV5-4|TRBD1|few
CASSLDDRDSGYTF
TGTGCCAGCAGCTTGGACGACAGGGACTCTGGCTACACCTTC
>TRBJ2-3|TRBV7-2|.|.
CASSLEGGEDTQYF
TGTGCCAGCAGCCTGGAGGGGGGCGAAGATACGCAGTATTTT
>TRBJ2-2|TRBV19|TRBD2|.
CASSPRGGFTLAGATGELFF
TGTGCCAGTAGTCCCCGGGGGGGCTTTACGCTAGCGGGAGCCACCGGGGAGCTGTTTTTT
>TRBJ2-1|TRBV6-4|TRBD2|.
CASSDRGLEGNEQFF
TGTGCCAGCAGTGACCGGGGACTAGAAGGTAATGAGCAGTTCTTC
>TRBJ2-6|TRBV28|.|.
CATESSGANVLTF
TGTGCCACGGAGAGCTCTGGGGCCAACGTCCTGACTTTC
>TRBJ2-7|TRBV7-2|TRBD2|.
CASSLGSAGGGEQYF
TGTGCCAGCAGCTTAGGTTCGGCGGGAGGAGGAGAGCAGTACTTC
>TRBJ2-5|TRBV2|.|.
CASRRTPQETQYF
TGTGCCAGCAGGAGGACCCCCCAAGAGACCCAGTACTTC
>TRBJ1-1|TRBV6-5|.|.
CASSPNHLSIEAFF
TGTGCCAGCAGTCCGAATCATTTGAGCATTGAAGCTTTCTTT
>TRBJ1-5|TRBV28|TRBD1|.
CASSPWGQGSNQPQHF
TGTGCCAGCAGTCCCTGGGGACAGGGGAGCAATCAGCCCCAGCATTTT
>TRBJ2-3|TRBV7-2|.|.
CASSLRGGGLGSTDTQYF
TGTGCCAGCAGCTTACGGGGTGGGGGATTGGGTAGCACAGATACGCAGTATTTT
>TRBJ2-7|TRBV6-5|.|.
CASSTRTPPYEQYF
TGTGCCAGCAGTACCCGGACTCCCCCCTACGAGCAGTACTTC
>TRBJ2-5|TRBV19|TRBD1|.
CASSVDRDRETQYF
TGTGCCAGTAGTGTCGACAGGGATCGGGAGACCCAGTACTTC
>TRBJ1-4|TRBV19|.|few
CASGGEKLFF
TGTGCCAGTGGAGGGGAAAAACTGTTTTTT
>TRBJ2-1|TRBV2|.|once
CASSVVGGSSYNEQFF
TGTGCCAGCAGTGTGGTGGGTGGAAGCTCCTACAATGAGCAGTTCTTC